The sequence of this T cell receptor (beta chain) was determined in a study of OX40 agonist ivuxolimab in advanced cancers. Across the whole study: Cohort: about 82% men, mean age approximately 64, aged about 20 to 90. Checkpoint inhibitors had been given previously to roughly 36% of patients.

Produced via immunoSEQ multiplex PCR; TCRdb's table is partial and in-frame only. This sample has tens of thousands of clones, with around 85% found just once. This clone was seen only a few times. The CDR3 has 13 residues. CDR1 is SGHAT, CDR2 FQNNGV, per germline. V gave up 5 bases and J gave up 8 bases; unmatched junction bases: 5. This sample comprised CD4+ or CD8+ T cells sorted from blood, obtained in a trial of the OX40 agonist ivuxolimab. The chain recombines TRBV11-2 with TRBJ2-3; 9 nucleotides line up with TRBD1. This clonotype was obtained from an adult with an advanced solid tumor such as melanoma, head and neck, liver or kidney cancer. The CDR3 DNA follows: TGTGCCAGCAGCCCGAACAGGGGGCCTACGCAGTATTTT. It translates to CASSPNRGPTQYF.